This is a list of T cell receptor beta chains from one sample in a study of T cells after yellow fever vaccination. TCRdb reprocessed the 5' RACE reads via MiXCR and lists one record per CDR3 protein. The sample includes some 170,000 distinct CDR3 sequences, about a tenth of them seen just once. The source was CD8+ T cells sorted from PBMCs, collected 45 days after the yellow fever booster vaccination. The receptors shown here come from a man aged 18 to 30 who received the YFV17D yellow fever vaccine. CDR3s include the opening cysteine and the closing phenylalanine or tryptophan. A D gene is named only where the DNA matches it firmly. Rows may omit the clone size; those that give it use once, few, many or a size class.

j_call: TRBJ2-1; v_call: TRBV4-1; clone_size: NA; d_call: TRBD1; cdr3_nt: TGCGCCAGCAGCCAAGTGGGACAGGGCTACAATGAGCAGTTCTTC; cdr3_aa: CASSQVGQGYNEQFF
j_call: TRBJ1-2; v_call: TRBV27; clone_size: few; d_call: NA; cdr3_nt: TGTGCCAGCAGGTCTTTAGGAGACTATGGCTACACCTTC; cdr3_aa: CASRSLGDYGYTF
j_call: TRBJ2-7; v_call: TRBV30; clone_size: NA; d_call: NA; cdr3_nt: TGTGCCTGGACACAGGACGCCTACGAGCAGTACTTC; cdr3_aa: CAWTQDAYEQYF
j_call: TRBJ1-2; v_call: TRBV10-3; clone_size: NA; d_call: NA; cdr3_nt: TGTGCCATTGGAACGTTACCTACAGGAAACTATGGCTACACCTTC; cdr3_aa: CAIGTLPTGNYGYTF
j_call: TRBJ2-1; v_call: TRBV7-2; clone_size: few; d_call: NA; cdr3_nt: TGTGCCAGCAGCTTAAAGGCGGGGACAAACAATGAGCAGTTCTTC; cdr3_aa: CASSLKAGTNNEQFF
j_call: TRBJ2-3; v_call: TRBV29-1; clone_size: many; d_call: NA; cdr3_nt: TGCAGCGCCGTCGAGGCTCGGGATACGCAGTATTTT; cdr3_aa: CSAVEARDTQYF
j_call: TRBJ1-1; v_call: TRBV29-1; clone_size: NA; d_call: NA; cdr3_nt: TGCAGCGTTTCGGGTAGACAGGATCTGAACACTGAAGCTTTCTTT; cdr3_aa: CSVSGRQDLNTEAFF
j_call: TRBJ2-3; v_call: TRBV5-1; clone_size: NA; d_call: NA; cdr3_nt: TGCGCCAGCAGCCCCCTTTACGGGGCGAACACAGATACGCAGTATTTT; cdr3_aa: CASSPLYGANTDTQYF
j_call: TRBJ2-2; v_call: TRBV12-3/TRBV12-4; clone_size: once; d_call: TRBD1; cdr3_nt: TGTGCCAGCAGTCCACAGGGGGCGAGGACCTGGGACACCGGGGAGCTGTTTTTT; cdr3_aa: CASSPQGARTWDTGELFF
j_call: TRBJ1-6; v_call: TRBV13; clone_size: few; d_call: NA; cdr3_nt: TGTGCCAGCAGCTCCCGTCTCGGGCAAGACAATTCACCCCTCCACTTT; cdr3_aa: CASSSRLGQDNSPLHF
j_call: TRBJ2-1; v_call: TRBV4-1; clone_size: many; d_call: NA; cdr3_nt: TGCGCCAGCAGCCAAGTGGGGGAAGACTCCTACAATGAGCAGTTCTTC; cdr3_aa: CASSQVGEDSYNEQFF
j_call: TRBJ2-7; v_call: TRBV15; clone_size: few; d_call: TRBD1; cdr3_nt: TGTGCCACCAGCAGGGGGGACAGGGGCTACGAGCAGTACTTC; cdr3_aa: CATSRGDRGYEQYF